This entry is about one T cell receptor (beta chain). Its specificity is unknown. PCR used 60 Vbeta primers and 13 Jbeta primers. Authors' analysis steps: Approximately 11 million shared chains were among the approximately 87 million unique TCR beta chains that a later analysis counted. Sequenced by immunoSEQ multiplex PCR; TCRdb stores in-frame clones only, minus some. That table is the source of V, J and clone size, and D and trimming were worked out from the DNA. The sample holds some 150,000 clones; approximately 64% are singletons and the top ten take roughly 2.5%. The data derive from a study of cytomegalovirus exposure and HLA in healthy donors. The wider study: A prior analysis found about 110 million unique TCR beta sequences from some 190 million T cells. The study's findings and limits: In a later analysis, the majority of CMV-associated beta chains seemingly showed HLA restriction. V- and J-gene trimming of TCR beta was linked (in a later analysis) to a missense DCLRE1C variant.

This CDR3 comprises 13 residues. Germline V gives CDR1 LNHDA, CDR2 SQIVND (reference sequence). The ends were cut back, 9 bases at V and 5 bases at J, with 16 bases in the middle. This sequence originates from a woman in her 40s in good health and CMV-seronegative. The sequencing input was PBMCs. This chain uses TRBV19 with TRBJ1-1; D not resolved. CDR3: CARLRSEVTEAFF. CDR3 DNA sequence: TGTGCCAGATTAAGGTCGGAGGTGACTGAAGCTTTCTTT.